These 4 T cell receptor beta chains were sequenced from one sample in a study of CD8 T cells in ankylosing spondylitis. In TCRdb, the 5' RACE reads were re-called with MiXCR into one record per CDR3 protein. The repertoire has 500,000 or so distinct CDR3 sequences, 5.3% of them found once; the top ten carry 3% to 4%. Antigens for these TCRs are unknown. Findings of the study overall: Characteristic of ankylosing spondylitis blood, it appeared, was a TCR beta motif comprising several highly homologous variants.

The sequenced material came from blood, either unsorted or a sorted T cell fraction (not recorded which). These receptors originate from a male donor with ankylosing spondylitis.

This clonotype was detected only a few times. V usage is TRBV7-9 and J usage is TRBJ1-1; D perhaps matches TRBD1 (5 bases). With 2 bases removed from V and 1 base from J, the gap between germline ends came to 8 bases. The germline gives CDR1 SEHNR, CDR2 FQNEAQ (reference sequence). This CDR3 is 14 amino acids long. The CDR3 loop reads CASSLSQGNTEAFF. Written as DNA, the CDR3 is TGTGCCAGCAGCTTAAGCCAGGGGAACACTGAAGCTTTCTTT.

The DNA for the CDR3 is TGTGCCTGCAGTTTAGCCGGGACTAGCGGGAGGCCGGACTACAATGAGCAGTTCTTC. Translated, it gives CACSLAGTSGRPDYNEQFF. The chain couples TRBV26 to TRBJ2-1; no DNA check was done on the table's D call, TRBD2. TRBV26 is tagged as a pseudogene. This CDR3 spans 19 amino acids.

This clonotype was observed at least ten times. The chain couples TRBV27 to TRBJ1-3; D gene uncertain. The CDR3 is 13 residues long. Trimming removed 6 bases from V and 0 bases from J, with 6 bases in between. In germline, CDR1 is MNHEY, CDR2 SMNVEV (reference sequence). The DNA of the CDR3 is TGTGCCAGCAGGCCAGCCTCTGGAAACACCATATATTTT. It yields the protein CASRPASGNTIYF.

This clonotype was seen at least ten times. DNA of the CDR3: TGTGCCAGCAGCTTCCGGGGATCCAACAGCTCTAGCACAGATACGCAGTATTTT. It translates to CASSFRGSNSSSTDTQYF. The V call is TRBV11-1, the J call TRBJ2-3; possibly TRBD2 for D (5 bases). The CDR3 has 18 amino acids. Trimming took 3 bases from V and 0 from J, leaving 19 bases between them. Germline V gene sequence: CDR1 SGHAT, CDR2 FQDESV (reference sequence).